The 26 T cell receptor beta chains reported below all come from one sample, sequenced in a study of T cell responses to AZD1222 COVID-19 vaccine. The assay was immunoSEQ multiplex PCR, and TCRdb's table has in-frame clones only and misses some. Of 59,000 or so clones in the sample, about 86% are singletons; the top ten hold roughly 10%. This specimen consisted of peripheral blood, obtained on day 0 of AZD1222 vaccination. Receptors originate from an adult in good health.

The V call is TRBV18, the J call TRBJ2-7; TRBD2 aligns across 12 bases. From germline, CDR1 is KGHSH and CDR2 LQKENI. Trimming at V came to 2 bases and at J to 7 bases, leaving 6 bases not matched to a gene. The CDR3 loop spans 15 amino acids. The DNA of the CDR3 is TGTGCCAGCTCACCAGACGGACTAGCGGGAAGGGAGCAGTACTTC. It specifies CASSPDGLAGREQYF.

The sample holds a few counts of this clone. V gene TRBV30 combines with J gene TRBJ1-6; no reliable D call. CDR3 size: 14 residues. Between the trimmed V and J ends, which lost 2 bases and 7 bases, there was a span of 12 bases. Germline V gene data show CDR1 as GTSNPN and CDR2 as SVGIG (reference sequence). The CDR3: CAWSLASWNSPLHF. The CDR3 nucleotides are TGTGCCTGGAGTTTGGCCAGTTGGAATTCACCCCTCCACTTT.

This chain uses TRBV11-3 with TRBJ2-1; 11 bases line up with TRBD2. CDR1 and CDR2 (germline): SGHNT, YENEEA. The CDR3 totals 16 residues. After removal of 0 bases from V and 6 bases from J, the junction contained 4 bases not matched to a gene. The CDR3 nucleotides are TGTGCCAGCAGCTTAGACTTAGCGGGGGGGCCCAATGAGCAGTTCTTC. Protein sequence: CASSLDLAGGPNEQFF.

This chain links TRBV4-2 with TRBJ2-3; D uncertain. CDR3 size: 15 residues. CDR1 LGHNA and CDR2 YNFKEQ come from the germline V gene. V dropped 0 bases and J dropped 0 bases, with 7 bases sitting between them. CDR3 in DNA: TGTGCCAGCAGCCAAGAAGTCGGTAGCACAGATACGCAGTATTTT. This encodes CASSQEVGSTDTQYF.

The chain is built from TRBV5-1 and TRBJ2-3; either TRBD1 or TRBD2 may fit D (6 bases each). The CDR3 contains 16 residues. Germline assignment: CDR1 SGHRS and CDR2 YFSETQ. V lost 3 bases to trimming and J lost 3 bases, with 17 bases between them. In DNA, the CDR3 is TGCGCCAGCAGCTACCGGGGAGGAGGGGGGACAGATACGCAGTATTTT. It translates to CASSYRGGGGTDTQYF.

The rearrangement uses TRBV7-8 and TRBJ1-2; D is unclear. CDR3 size: 13 residues. V gave up 5 bases and J gave up 1 base, with 8 bases separating them. Germline V gene data show CDR1 as SGHVS and CDR2 as FQNEAQ. The CDR3: CASSADINYGYTF. In nucleotides, the CDR3 is TGTGCCAGCAGCGCAGACATTAACTATGGCTACACCTTC. The whole variable domain, filled in from reference TRBV7-8 and TRBJ1-2, reads GAGVSQSPRYKVAKRGQDVALRCDPISGHVSLFWYQQALGQGPEFLTYFQNEAQLDKSGLPSDRFFAERPEGSVSTLKIQRTQQEDSAVYLCASSADINYGYTFGSGTRLTVV.

This CDR3 is CASSLDRHANTF. CDR3 DNA sequence: TGTGCCAGCAGCCTCGACAGGCACGCTAACACCTTC. The rearrangement links TRBV7-9 to TRBJ1-2, with D possibly matching TRBD1 (6 bases). This CDR3 comprises 12 residues. V was clipped by 5 bases and J by 12 bases, with 16 bases between them. From germline, CDR1 is SEHNR and CDR2 FQNEAQ (reference sequence).

The chain recombines TRBV5-5 with TRBJ1-2; 10 bases align to TRBD1. The germline gives CDR1 SGHKS, CDR2 YYEKEE (reference sequence). Trimming took 4 bases from V and 8 from J; bases not matched to a gene: 5. The CDR3 extends over 13 amino acids. The CDR3 is CASSTRQGAGYTF. In DNA, the CDR3 is TGTGCCAGCAGCACCCGACAGGGGGCAGGCTACACCTTC. Full variable domain (outside the CDR3, taken from reference TRBV5-5 and TRBJ1-2): DAGVTQSPTHLIKTRGQQVTLRCSPISGHKSVSWYQQVLGQGPQFIFQYYEKEERGRGNFPDRFSARQFPNYSSELNVNALLLGDSALYLCASSTRQGAGYTFGSGTRLTVV.

The chain uses TRBV18 and TRBJ2-7, with 11 positions matching TRBD1. Per the germline V gene, CDR1 is KGHSH and CDR2 is LQKENI. V lost 6 bases and J lost 3; bases outside the gene matches: 10. This CDR3 is built from 16 residues. The CDR3 nucleotides are TGTGCCAGCTCCCCCAGGACAGGGGGCGTTTTCTACGAGCAGTACTTC. It encodes CASSPRTGGVFYEQYF.

The rearrangement links TRBV24-1 to TRBJ2-7, with a possible D match to TRBD1 (6 bases). V lost 7 bases, J lost 1 base, and 16 bases lay in between. Looked up from germline, CDR1 is KGHDR and CDR2 is SFDVKD. CDR3 length equals 15 residues. The CDR3 nucleotides are TGTGCCACCAGCCACTGGACAGTTGAGTCCTACGAGCAGTACTTC. Protein product: CATSHWTVESYEQYF.

The chain recombines TRBV2 with TRBJ2-5, with 9 bases lining up with TRBD2. The ends lost 5 bases at V and 2 bases at J; junction bases unmatched: 3. The germline gives CDR1 SNHLY, CDR2 FYNNEI. CDR3 length: 14 amino acids. The DNA for the CDR3 is TGTGCCAGCAGTCGACTAGCGGTTCAAGAGACCCAGTACTTC. Its translation: CASSRLAVQETQYF.

The chain uses TRBV4-3 and TRBJ2-1, with 11 bases identical to TRBD2. In germline, CDR1 is LGHNA, CDR2 YSLEER. J was trimmed by 15 bases and V by 0 bases; bases with no gene match: 4. There are 13 residues in the CDR3. CDR3 in amino acids: CASSQDRGLAAFF. The DNA of the CDR3 is TGCGCCAGCAGCCAAGATAGGGGACTAGCGGCGTTCTTC.

This rearrangement joins TRBV11-2 to TRBJ2-7, with D perhaps matching TRBD1 (5 bases). V was trimmed by 3 bases and J by 1 base, leaving 10 bases between them. Per germline, CDR1 SGHAT and CDR2 FQNNGV. This CDR3 spans 14 amino acids. The CDR3 sequence: CASSFNRQSYEQYF. CDR3 bases: TGTGCCAGCAGCTTCAACAGGCAATCCTACGAGCAGTACTTC.

The table lists this clone with a count of one. The chain is built from TRBV15 and TRBJ2-1, with 7 bases that match TRBD2. V gave up 0 bases and J gave up 6 bases; unmatched junction bases: 11. The germline CDR1 and CDR2 sequences are LNHNV and YYDKDF (reference sequence). CDR3 length: 17 amino acids. CDR3 coding DNA: TGTGCCACCAGCAGAGATCAGCTAGCGGCCCTAAGCAATGAGCAGTTCTTC. Amino acids: CATSRDQLAALSNEQFF.

V usage is TRBV4-3 and J usage is TRBJ1-5; unclear D gene. Germline V lookup: CDR1 LGHNA, CDR2 YSLEER. The V end lost 1 base, the J end lost 4 bases, and 5 bases lay between the germline ends. There are 13 residues in the CDR3. Here the CDR3 DNA reads TGCGCCAGCAGCCAAGGAGATAATCAGCCCCAGCATTTT. It specifies CASSQGDNQPQHF.

This clone was seen just once. CDR3: CASSQGWGAGSPQHF. CDR3 in DNA: TGCGCCAGCAGCCAAGGGTGGGGTGCAGGCAGCCCCCAGCATTTT. The chain carries TRBV4-1 and TRBJ1-5; no clear D gene. The CDR3 spans 15 residues. V was cut by 1 base and J by 10 bases, with 17 bases left in between. Germline V gene sequence: CDR1 MGHRA, CDR2 YSYEKL.

This clone was recorded once. The chain links TRBV18 to TRBJ1-2; D unclear. Germline CDR1 and CDR2: KGHSH and LQKENI. This CDR3 comprises 13 residues. V lost 2 bases and J lost 5, with 9 bases in between. DNA of the CDR3: TGTGCCAGCTCACCAGCGGGGTTGTATGGCTACACCTTC. Translating it yields CASSPAGLYGYTF.

V is TRBV3-1 (or the pseudogene TRBV3-2) and J is TRBJ2-2; D unresolved. Germline CDR1 LGHDT, CDR2 YNNKEL (reference sequence). The CDR3 has 14 amino acids. V lost 3 bases to trimming and J lost 4 bases, with 9 bases between them. This CDR3 is CASSHTGRTGELFF. CDR3 bases: TGTGCCAGCAGCCATACCGGCCGCACCGGGGAGCTGTTTTTT.

J is TRBJ2-1 and V is TRBV7-8; D gene ambiguous. Trimming removed 3 bases at V and 0 bases at J, with 9 bases between. The CDR3 sequence is 15 residues long. CDR1 and CDR2 from the germline V gene are SGHVS and FQNEAQ. CDR3 protein: CASSLTGGSYNEQFF. CDR3 DNA: TGTGCCAGCAGCTTGACGGGTGGCTCCTACAATGAGCAGTTCTTC.

J is TRBJ1-1 and V is TRBV6-5, with TRBD1 identical over 9 bases. Per germline, CDR1 MNHEY and CDR2 SVGAGI. This CDR3 has 13 amino acids. V shed 7 bases, J shed 4 bases, and the junction held 4 bases outside the gene matches. CDR3 amino acids: CASITTGGTEAFF. In DNA, the CDR3 is TGTGCCAGCATTACGACAGGGGGCACTGAAGCTTTCTTT.

The chain employs TRBV19 and TRBJ2-6; weak D call: TRBD1 (6 bases). CDR1 and CDR2 from the germline V gene are LNHDA and SQIVND (reference sequence). This CDR3 spans 16 amino acids. Between the trimmed V and J ends, which lost 10 bases and 2 bases, there was a span of 18 bases. The CDR3 region is CATLLVGGAGANVLTF. DNA of the CDR3: TGTGCCACTCTTCTCGTAGGGGGTGCTGGGGCCAACGTCCTGACTTTC.

The chain employs TRBV5-1 and TRBJ1-2; 7 nucleotides match TRBD1. The CDR3 totals 15 residues. Trimming took 0 bases from V and 10 from J; bases not matched to a gene: 12. From germline, CDR1 is SGHRS and CDR2 YFSETQ. CDR3 in amino acids: CASSLADATGQAYTF. CDR3 bases: TGCGCCAGCAGCTTGGCGGATGCGACAGGGCAGGCCTACACCTTC.

The chain recombines TRBV30 with TRBJ1-5, with 7 bases aligning to TRBD1. Trimming at V came to 5 bases and at J to 2 bases, leaving 6 bases not matched to a gene. There are 14 residues in the CDR3. From germline, CDR1 is GTSNPN and CDR2 SVGIG (reference sequence). Here the CDR3 reads CAWGGTARNQPQHF. The CDR3 DNA reads as TGTGCCTGGGGGGGGACAGCCCGCAATCAGCCCCAGCATTTT.

This clone has only a few counts. The chain joins TRBV5-5 to TRBJ2-7; a possible D gene is TRBD1 (6 bases). Trimming stripped 4 bases from V and 2 bases from J, with 16 bases between. The CDR3 totals 15 residues. Germline V gene sequence: CDR1 SGHKS, CDR2 YYEKEE (reference sequence). CDR3 coding DNA: TGTGCCAGCAGCGTCCAGGGGCGTAGTACCTACGAGCAGTACTTC. Translated, it gives CASSVQGRSTYEQYF. Drawing the rest from reference TRBV5-5 and TRBJ2-7, the complete variable domain is DAGVTQSPTHLIKTRGQQVTLRCSPISGHKSVSWYQQVLGQGPQFIFQYYEKEERGRGNFPDRFSARQFPNYSSELNVNALLLGDSALYLCASSVQGRSTYEQYFGPGTRLTVT.

This chain joins TRBV4-2 and TRBJ1-5; D remains ambiguous. The CDR3 spans 14 residues. Germline CDR1 is LGHNA and CDR2 is YNFKEQ. V lost 2 bases, J lost 6 bases, and 11 bases lay in between. The CDR3 is CASSQMGSRQPQHF. The CDR3 DNA follows: TGTGCCAGCAGCCAAATGGGGAGCCGTCAGCCCCAGCATTTT.

A few counts support this clone. The chain recombines TRBV24-1 with TRBJ1-5, with 8 nucleotides matching TRBD1. The V gene's germline CDR1 is KGHDR and CDR2 SFDVKD. V trimming: 7 bases; J trimming: 6 bases; junction bases outside the gene matches: 10. This CDR3 has 15 amino acids. The DNA of the CDR3 is TGTGCCACCAGAAAGACTGCAGGGGGCGGTCAGCCCCAGCATTTT. Protein product: CATRKTAGGGQPQHF.